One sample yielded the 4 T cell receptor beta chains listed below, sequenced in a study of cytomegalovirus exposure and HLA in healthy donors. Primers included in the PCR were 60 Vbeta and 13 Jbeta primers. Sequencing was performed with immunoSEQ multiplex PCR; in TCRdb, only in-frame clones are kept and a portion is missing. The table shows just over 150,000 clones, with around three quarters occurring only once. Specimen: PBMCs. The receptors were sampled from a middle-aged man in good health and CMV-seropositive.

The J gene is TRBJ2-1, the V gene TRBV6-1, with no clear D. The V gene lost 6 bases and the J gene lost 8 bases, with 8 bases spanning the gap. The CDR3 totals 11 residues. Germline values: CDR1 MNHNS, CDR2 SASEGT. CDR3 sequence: CASSPQDEQFF. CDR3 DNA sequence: TGTGCCAGCAGCCCTCAGGATGAGCAGTTCTTC.

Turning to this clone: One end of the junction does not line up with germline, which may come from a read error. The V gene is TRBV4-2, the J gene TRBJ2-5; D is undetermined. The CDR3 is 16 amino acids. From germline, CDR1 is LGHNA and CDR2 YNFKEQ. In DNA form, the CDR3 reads TGTGCCAGCAGCCATCCTTCACCGAGGCCGGAAGAGACCCAGCACTTC. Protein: CASSHPSPRPEETQHF.

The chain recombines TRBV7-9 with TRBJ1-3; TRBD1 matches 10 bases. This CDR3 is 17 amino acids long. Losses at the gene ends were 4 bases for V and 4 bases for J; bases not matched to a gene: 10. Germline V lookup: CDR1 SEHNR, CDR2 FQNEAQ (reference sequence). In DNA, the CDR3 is TGTGCCAGCAGCTCGGGACAGGGGAGCCTTATAGGAAACACCATATATTTT. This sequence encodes CASSSGQGSLIGNTIYF.

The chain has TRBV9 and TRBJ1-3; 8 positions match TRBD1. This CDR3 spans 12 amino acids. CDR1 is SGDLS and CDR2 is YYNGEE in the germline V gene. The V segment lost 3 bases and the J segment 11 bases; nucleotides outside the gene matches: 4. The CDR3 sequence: CASSALQGAIYF. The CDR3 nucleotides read TGTGCCAGCAGCGCGTTACAGGGGGCCATATATTTT.